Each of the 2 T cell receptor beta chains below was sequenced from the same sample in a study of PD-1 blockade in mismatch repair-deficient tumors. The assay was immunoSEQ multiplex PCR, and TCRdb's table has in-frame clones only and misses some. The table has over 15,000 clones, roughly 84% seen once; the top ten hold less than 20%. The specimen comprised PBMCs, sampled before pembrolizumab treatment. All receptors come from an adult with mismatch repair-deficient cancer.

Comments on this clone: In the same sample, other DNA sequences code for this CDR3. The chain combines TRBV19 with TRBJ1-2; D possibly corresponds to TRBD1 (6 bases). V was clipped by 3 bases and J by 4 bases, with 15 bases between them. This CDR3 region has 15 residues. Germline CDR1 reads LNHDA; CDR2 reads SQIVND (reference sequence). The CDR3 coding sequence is TGTGCCAGTAGTATTGGGGGGGCAACCTCCTATGGCTACACCTTC. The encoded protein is CASSIGGATSYGYTF.

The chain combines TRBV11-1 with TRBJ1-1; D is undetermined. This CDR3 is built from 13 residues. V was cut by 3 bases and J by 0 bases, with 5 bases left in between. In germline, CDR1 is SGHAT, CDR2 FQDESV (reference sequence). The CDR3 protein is CASSLFMNTEAFF. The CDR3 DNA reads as TGTGCCAGCAGCTTGTTTATGAACACTGAAGCTTTCTTT. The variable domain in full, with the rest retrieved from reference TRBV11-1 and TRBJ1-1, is EAEVAQSPRYKITEKSQAVAFWCDPISGHATLYWYRQILGQGPELLVQFQDESVVDDSQLPKDRFSAERLKGVDSTLKIQPAELGDSAMYLCASSLFMNTEAFFGQGTRLTVV.